Below, one T cell receptor (beta chain) is given with its context. Its matching antigen is unknown. This specimen belongs to a study of OX40 agonist ivuxolimab in advanced cancers. Study-wide points: Both blood CD4+ and CD8+ T cells showed clonal growth by week 6 at 0.1 to 3.0 mg/kg. Expansion of clones was among the lowest in partial responders at 0.1-3.0 mg/kg.

Produced via immunoSEQ multiplex PCR; TCRdb's table is partial and in-frame only. The sample holds 35,000 to 55,000 clones, approximately 85% seen once. The sequencing used CD4+ or CD8+ T cells sorted from blood, collected in a trial of the OX40 agonist ivuxolimab. The receptor comes from an adult with an advanced solid tumor such as melanoma, head and neck, liver or kidney cancer.

CDR3 in amino acids: CASSLADNYGYTF. The CDR3 nucleotides read TGTGCCAGCAGCTTAGCGGACAACTATGGCTACACCTTC. The chain couples TRBV11-2 to TRBJ1-2; D is ambiguous. CDR1 is SGHAT and CDR2 is FQNNGV in the germline V gene. V lost 1 base and J lost 2, with 5 bases in between. This CDR3 region has 13 residues. The full variable domain, its missing parts supplied by reference TRBV11-2 and TRBJ1-2, is EAGVAQSPRYKIIEKRQSVAFWCNPISGHATLYWYQQILGQGPKLLIQFQNNGVVDDSQLPKDRFSAERLKGVDSTLKIQPAKLEDSAVYLCASSLADNYGYTFGSGTRLTVV.